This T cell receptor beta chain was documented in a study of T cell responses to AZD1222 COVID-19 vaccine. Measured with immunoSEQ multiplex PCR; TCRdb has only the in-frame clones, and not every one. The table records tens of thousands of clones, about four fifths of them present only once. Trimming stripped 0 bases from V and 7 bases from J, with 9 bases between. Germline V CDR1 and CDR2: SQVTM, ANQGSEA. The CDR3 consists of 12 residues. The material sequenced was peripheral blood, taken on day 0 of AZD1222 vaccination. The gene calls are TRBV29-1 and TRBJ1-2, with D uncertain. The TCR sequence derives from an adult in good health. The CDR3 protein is CSVEDLRPGYTF. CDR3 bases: TGCAGCGTTGAAGATCTACGGCCTGGCTACACCTTC. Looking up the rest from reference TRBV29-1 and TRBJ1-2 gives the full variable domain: SAVISQKPSRDICQRGTSLTIQCQVDSQVTMMFWYRQQPGQSLTLIATANQGSEATYESGFVIDKFPISRPNLTFSTLTVSNMSPEDSSIYLCSVEDLRPGYTFGSGTRLTVV.